This T cell receptor beta chain was observed in a study of yellow fever vaccine responses in identical twins. General study findings and limits: Twins showed a vaccine T cell response that reportedly seemed partly convergent, partly personalized.

Comment on this clonotype: The target antigen is unknown.

TCRdb reanalysed the RT-PCR reads using MiXCR and keeps one entry per CDR3 protein. The sample has 5,000 to 6,500 distinct CDR3 sequences; around 86% are singletons. This CDR3 has 16 residues. Per the germline V gene, CDR1 is MNHEY and CDR2 is SMNVEV (reference sequence). Deletions cut 2 bases from V and 3 bases from J, with 17 bases between. Specimen: T cells from blood (PBMCs), unsorted or a sorted subset (not recorded which), collected before or after yellow fever vaccination (not recorded which). The V call is TRBV27, the J call TRBJ2-7; tentatively, D is TRBD1 (5 bases). The TCR sequence derives from a young woman who received the yellow fever vaccine. The CDR3 bases are TGTGCCAGCAGTTTACAGGGTCACTCAACCGGCTACGAGCAGTACTTC. Translation: CASSLQGHSTGYEQYF.